The 29 T cell receptor beta chains reported below all come from one sample, sequenced in a study of shared clonotypes between healthy human individuals. Produced via immunoSEQ multiplex PCR; TCRdb's table is partial and in-frame only. Of a few million clones in the sample, about 94% are singletons; the top ten hold approximately 0.13%. The sequencing sample was made of naive CD4+ T cells sorted from blood. Subset specified: CD45RA+ positively selected. The receptors stem from a man younger than 35 in good health.

The genes are TRBV7-2 and TRBJ2-6; possibly TRBD1 for D (6 bases). The germline V and J ends were trimmed by 6 bases and 3 bases, with 21 bases remaining between them. The CDR3 extends over 18 amino acids. From germline, CDR1 is SGHTA and CDR2 FQGNSA. The CDR3 loop is CASSPLRLRGSGANVLTF. In nucleotides, the CDR3 is TGTGCCAGCAGTCCCCTGCGACTCAGGGGTAGTGGGGCCAACGTCCTGACTTTC.

As for this clone: The sample carries other DNA sequences with the same CDR3. The chain has TRBV29-1 and TRBJ1-1, with D unresolved. V lost 6 bases to trimming and J lost 0 bases, with 11 bases between them. Per the germline V gene, CDR1 is SQVTM and CDR2 is ANQGSEA. CDR3 length equals 13 residues. DNA for the CDR3: TGCAGCGTAATACAGCGAATGAACACTGAAGCTTTCTTT. Amino acid sequence: CSVIQRMNTEAFF.

The V gene is TRBV5-4, the J gene TRBJ1-1; D remains unclear. V lost 0 bases, J lost 1 base, and 7 bases lay in between. CDR1 and CDR2 (germline): SGHNT, YYREEE (reference sequence). The CDR3 contains 14 residues. The CDR3 reads CASSLVSRNTEAFF. CDR3 bases: TGTGCCAGCAGCTTGGTCAGCCGGAACACTGAAGCTTTCTTT.

About this clone: This same CDR3 is encoded by further DNA sequences in the sample. The chain joins TRBV6-5 to TRBJ2-3, with D perhaps matching TRBD1 (5 bases). Trimming pared 4 bases from V and 5 bases from J, leaving 7 bases between. This CDR3 contains 12 residues. Germline V gives CDR1 MNHEY, CDR2 SVGAGI. In DNA form, the CDR3 reads TGTGCCAGCAGTTCTAGGGGAGATACGCAGTATTTT. This encodes CASSSRGDTQYF.

The chain uses TRBV2 and TRBJ1-3; D perhaps matches TRBD1 (5 bases). In germline, CDR1 is SNHLY, CDR2 FYNNEI. CDR3 length equals 15 residues. V was clipped by 10 bases and J by 1 base, with 17 bases between them. CDR3 in amino acids: CATKSRGASGNTIYF. CDR3 nucleotide sequence: TGTGCCACCAAGAGCCGAGGGGCGTCTGGAAACACCATATATTTT.

The V call is TRBV7-9, the J call TRBJ1-4, with D unresolved. Trimming pared 5 bases from V and 4 bases from J, leaving 8 bases between. The CDR3 sequence is 13 residues long. Germline V CDR1 and CDR2: SEHNR, FQNEAQ (reference sequence). The CDR3 bases are TGTGCCAGCAGCCCGGGGTTTAATGAAAAACTGTTTTTT. This translates into CASSPGFNEKLFF.

The chain combines TRBV7-9 with TRBJ1-6; D unresolved. This CDR3 region has 12 residues. Germline V gene data show CDR1 as SEHNR and CDR2 as FQNEAQ (reference sequence). V was pared by 4 bases and J by 13 bases, with 11 bases between. The CDR3 reads CASSSVGRPLHF. CDR3 DNA sequence: TGTGCCAGCAGCTCCGTGGGTCGGCCCCTCCACTTT.

V is TRBV4-1 and J is TRBJ2-1; 8 bases are shared with TRBD1. The trim removed 2 bases at V and 2 bases at J, leaving 14 bases unmatched. The CDR3 length is 19 residues. Germline CDR1 and CDR2: MGHRA and YSYEKL. Here the CDR3 reads CASSQPPGKGQGPYNEQFF. DNA for the CDR3: TGCGCCAGCAGCCAACCACCGGGGAAAGGACAGGGACCCTACAATGAGCAGTTCTTC.

This chain uses TRBV5-4 with TRBJ1-1; 7 bases line up with TRBD1. The CDR3 contains 13 residues. Germline V gene lookup returns CDR1 SGHNT and CDR2 YYREEE (reference sequence). Trimming removed 4 bases from V and 1 base from J; junction bases left unmatched: 1. CDR3 amino acids: CASSRTGNTEAFF. CDR3 sequence (DNA): TGTGCCAGCAGCCGGACAGGGAACACTGAAGCTTTCTTT. Based on the CDR3 plus reference TRBV5-4 and TRBJ1-1, the full variable domain is ETGVTQSPTHLIKTRGQQVTLRCSSQSGHNTVSWYQQALGQGPQFIFQYYREEENGRGNFPPRFSGLQFPNYSSELNVNALELDDSALYLCASSRTGNTEAFFGQGTRLTVV.

This clone was seen once. This rearrangement joins TRBV2 to TRBJ2-2; 9 nucleotides agree with TRBD2. CDR3 size: 14 residues. With 4 bases clipped from V and 4 bases from J, the junction kept 1 base outside the gene matches. Germline CDR1 is SNHLY and CDR2 is FYNNEI. DNA of the CDR3: TGTGCCAGCAGTGGACTAGCGGTCACCGGGGAGCTGTTTTTT. The encoded protein is CASSGLAVTGELFF.

Here the CDR3 DNA reads TGTGCCAGCAAGACTAGCGAAATACCCTACGAGCAGTACTTC. It translates to CASKTSEIPYEQYF. The chain combines TRBV2 with TRBJ2-7; 8 bases fit TRBD2. CDR3 length: 14 residues. V was pared by 7 bases and J by 2 bases, with 7 bases of the junction left unmatched. CDR1 and CDR2 from the germline V gene are SNHLY and FYNNEI.

The chain joins TRBV6-6 to TRBJ2-4; D unresolved. The CDR3 is 14 amino acids. The V gene lost 0 bases and the J gene lost 2 bases, with 5 bases spanning the gap. Germline CDR1 and CDR2: MNHNY and SVGAGI (reference sequence). This CDR3 is CASSYSDSKNIQYF. The DNA of the CDR3 is TGTGCCAGCAGTTACTCCGACTCCAAAAACATTCAGTACTTC.

The chain recombines TRBV7-9 with TRBJ2-7; TRBD1 is a possible D gene (6 bases). The V end lost 1 base, the J end lost 5 bases, and 12 bases lay between the germline ends. There are 14 residues in the CDR3. Germline lookup yields CDR1 SEHNR and CDR2 FQNEAQ (reference sequence). CDR3 coding DNA: TGTGCCAGCAGCTTAGAAGCCAGGGGTAACGAGCAGTACTTC. Translating gives CASSLEARGNEQYF.

In its sample, this clone was seen once. In the same sample, other DNA sequences code for this CDR3. CDR3 coding DNA: TGTGCCAGCAGTTTACGGACAGGCCAAGAGACCCAGTACTTC. It is translated as CASSLRTGQETQYF. This chain uses TRBV27 with TRBJ2-5; TRBD1 agrees at 7 bases. The CDR3 runs to 14 residues. CDR1 MNHEY and CDR2 SMNVEV come from the germline V gene (reference sequence). Trimming at V came to 2 bases and at J to 1 base, leaving 1 base not matched to a gene.

The chain uses TRBV7-9 and TRBJ1-2; a possible D gene is TRBD1 (5 bases). V was pared by 5 bases and J by 7 bases, with 17 bases between. The germline V gene has CDR1 SEHNR and CDR2 FQNEAQ (reference sequence). The CDR3 runs to 14 residues. The CDR3: CASSRTGAPGGYTF. CDR3 coding DNA: TGTGCCAGCAGCCGGACCGGGGCGCCAGGTGGCTACACCTTC.

The chain uses TRBV5-1 and TRBJ2-5, with D possibly matching TRBD1 (6 bases). Germline V gives CDR1 SGHRS, CDR2 YFSETQ. The CDR3 consists of 13 residues. V shed 4 bases and J shed 1 base, with 8 bases lying between them. CDR3 in amino acids: CASSNRAQETQYF. CDR3 in DNA: TGCGCCAGCAGCAACAGGGCCCAAGAGACCCAGTACTTC.

V and J are TRBV6-5 and TRBJ1-5; TRBD1 agrees at 7 bases. The CDR3 has 15 residues. Trimming took 4 bases from V and 3 from J; bases not matched to a gene: 6. Germline assignment: CDR1 MNHEY and CDR2 SVGAGI. Written as DNA, the CDR3 is TGTGCCAGCAGTTTCTCCGGGACAGTCAATCAGCCCCAGCATTTT. This sequence encodes CASSFSGTVNQPQHF.

The rearrangement uses TRBV5-8 and TRBJ2-1; 9 bases are a match to TRBD1. The V gene end was trimmed by 4 bases and the J gene end by 9 bases; junction bases not matched to a gene: 11. Germline loops: CDR1 SGHTS, CDR2 YDEGEE. The CDR3 covers 15 residues. In DNA form, the CDR3 reads TGTGCCAGCAGCCATTGGGACAGGGAGAAATCTGAGCAGTTCTTC. As protein: CASSHWDREKSEQFF.

In the case of this clone: The sample contains more than one DNA sequence encoding this CDR3. The chain links TRBV19 to TRBJ2-2, with TRBD1 matching over 8 bases. There are 15 residues in the CDR3. The ends lost 3 bases at V and 1 base at J; junction bases unmatched: 1. The germline V gene has CDR1 LNHDA and CDR2 SQIVND (reference sequence). The CDR3 loop is CASSIGTGNTGELFF. In DNA, the CDR3 is TGTGCCAGTAGTATCGGGACAGGGAACACCGGGGAGCTGTTTTTT. Full variable domain (remainder filled in from reference TRBV19 and TRBJ2-2): DGGITQSPKYLFRKEGQNVTLSCEQNLNHDAMYWYRQDPGQGLRLIYYSQIVNDFQKGDIAEGYSVSREKKESFPLTVTSAQKNPTAFYLCASSIGTGNTGELFFGEGSRLTVL.

The chain couples TRBV5-4 to TRBJ2-1; 11 bases line up with TRBD2. The CDR3 length is 15 residues. Germline CDR1 is SGHNT and CDR2 is YYREEE (reference sequence). With 6 bases clipped from V and 3 bases from J, the junction kept 5 bases outside the gene matches. In DNA, the CDR3 is TGTGCCAGCAACCTAGCGGGAGGACTCTACAATGAGCAGTTCTTC. It is translated as CASNLAGGLYNEQFF.

The table lists this clone with a few counts. V is TRBV20-1 and J is TRBJ2-1; D is unresolved. The CDR3 consists of 10 residues. Trimming stripped 2 bases from V and 7 bases from J, with 3 bases between. From germline, CDR1 is DFQATT and CDR2 SNEGSKA (reference sequence). The CDR3 here is CSARKNEQFF. The CDR3, as DNA: TGCAGTGCTAGAAAGAATGAGCAGTTCTTC.

The rearrangement links TRBV18 to TRBJ1-1; the D gene is possibly TRBD1 (6 bases). Germline CDR1 is KGHSH and CDR2 is LQKENI. Between the trimmed V and J ends, which lost 3 bases and 0 bases, there was a span of 14 bases. This CDR3 has 16 amino acids. CDR3 sequence reads: CASSPPHGQMNTEAFF. As DNA, the CDR3 is TGTGCCAGCTCACCCCCCCACGGACAGATGAACACTGAAGCTTTCTTT.

The J gene is TRBJ2-1, the V gene TRBV29-1; D unclear. Germline-derived CDR1 and CDR2 are SQVTM and ANQGSEA. V lost 3 bases and J 0 bases, leaving 6 bases between the germline ends. The CDR3 extends over 13 amino acids. CDR3 bases: TGCAGCGTTGATGACTTCTCCTACAATGAGCAGTTCTTC. This codes for CSVDDFSYNEQFF.

This chain uses TRBV28 with TRBJ2-5, with D perhaps TRBD2 (6 bases). The CDR3 contains 14 residues. V lost 2 bases and J 7 bases, leaving 14 bases between the germline ends. Looked up from germline, CDR1 is MDHEN and CDR2 is SYDVKM. The DNA for the CDR3 is TGTGCCAGCAGTTTAACGGACCGGGGAGGGACCCAGTACTTC. Translation gives CASSLTDRGGTQYF.

The chain couples TRBV7-9 to TRBJ1-1, with 8 bases matching TRBD1. Trimming took 5 bases from V and 3 from J; bases not matched to a gene: 5. CDR3 length equals 14 residues. Germline CDR1 is SEHNR and CDR2 is FQNEAQ (reference sequence). The CDR3 region has the DNA TGTGCCAGCAGCCCCCGGACAGGGTACACTGAAGCTTTCTTT. Translating it yields CASSPRTGYTEAFF.

With respect to this clone: Other DNA sequences from this sample encode an identical CDR3 as well. The CDR3 sequence is CASSRDRSYEQYF. The CDR3 nucleotides read TGTGCCAGCAGCCGGGACAGGTCCTACGAGCAGTACTTC. The V gene is TRBV6-1, the J gene TRBJ2-7; 8 bases fit TRBD1. CDR3 length: 13 amino acids. Germline V CDR1 and CDR2: MNHNS, SASEGT. Unmatched junction bases numbered 2, after V lost 6 bases and J lost 1 base.

The chain is built from TRBV5-1 and TRBJ2-2, with TRBD1 identical over 7 bases. Germline assignment: CDR1 SGHRS and CDR2 YFSETQ. Losses at the gene ends were 5 bases for V and 6 bases for J; bases not matched to a gene: 7. This CDR3 has 14 residues. The DNA for the CDR3 is TGCGCCAGCAGTTTTTCTACAGGGGCCGGGGAGCTGTTTTTT. It translates to CASSFSTGAGELFF.

The CDR3 region is CATSRDVLAGGETQYF. CDR3 bases: TGTGCCACCAGCAGAGATGTCCTAGCGGGAGGAGAGACCCAGTACTTC. This chain joins TRBV15 and TRBJ2-5, with TRBD2 matching 11 bases. V gave up 0 bases and J gave up 4 bases; unmatched junction bases: 4. CDR1 and CDR2 (germline): LNHNV, YYDKDF (reference sequence). CDR3 length equals 16 residues.

V is TRBV6-5 and J is TRBJ2-5; 13 bases are shared with TRBD2. Looked up from germline, CDR1 is MNHEY and CDR2 is SVGAGI. The CDR3 runs 16 residues. The ends lost 1 base at V and 3 bases at J; junction bases unmatched: 2. The CDR3 loop reads CASSYLGLAGKETQYF. The CDR3 DNA is TGTGCCAGCAGTTACTTGGGACTAGCGGGGAAAGAGACCCAGTACTTC.